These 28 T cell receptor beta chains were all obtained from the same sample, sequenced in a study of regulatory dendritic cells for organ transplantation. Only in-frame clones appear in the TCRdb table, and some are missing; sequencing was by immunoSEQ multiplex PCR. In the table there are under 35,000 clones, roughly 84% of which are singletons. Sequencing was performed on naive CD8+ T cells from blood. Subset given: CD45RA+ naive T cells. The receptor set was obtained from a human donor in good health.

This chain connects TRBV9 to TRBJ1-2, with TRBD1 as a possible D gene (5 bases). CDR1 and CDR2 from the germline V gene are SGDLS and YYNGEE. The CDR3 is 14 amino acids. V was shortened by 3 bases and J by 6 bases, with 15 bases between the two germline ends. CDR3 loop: CASSEGLLQDGYTF. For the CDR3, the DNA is TGTGCCAGCAGCGAGGGGCTACTACAAGATGGCTACACCTTC.

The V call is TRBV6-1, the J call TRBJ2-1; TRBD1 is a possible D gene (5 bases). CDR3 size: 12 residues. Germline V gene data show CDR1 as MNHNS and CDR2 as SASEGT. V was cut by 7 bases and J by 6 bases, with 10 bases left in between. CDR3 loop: CASTGQSNEQFF. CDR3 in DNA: TGTGCCAGCACTGGACAAAGCAATGAGCAGTTCTTC.

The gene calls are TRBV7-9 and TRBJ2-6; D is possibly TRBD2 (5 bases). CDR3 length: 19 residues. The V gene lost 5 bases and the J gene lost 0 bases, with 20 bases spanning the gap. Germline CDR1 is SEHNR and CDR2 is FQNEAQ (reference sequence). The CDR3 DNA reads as TGTGCCAGCAGCCGGACTCCGGGTGTCGAGGGCTCTGGGGCCAACGTCCTGACTTTC. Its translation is CASSRTPGVEGSGANVLTF.

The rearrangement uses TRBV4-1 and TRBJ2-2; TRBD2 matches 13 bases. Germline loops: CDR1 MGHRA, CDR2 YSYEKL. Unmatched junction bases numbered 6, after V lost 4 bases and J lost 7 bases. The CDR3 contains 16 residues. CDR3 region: CASSPTSGGAVGELFF. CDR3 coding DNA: TGCGCCAGCAGCCCTACTAGCGGGGGGGCCGTCGGGGAGCTGTTTTTT.

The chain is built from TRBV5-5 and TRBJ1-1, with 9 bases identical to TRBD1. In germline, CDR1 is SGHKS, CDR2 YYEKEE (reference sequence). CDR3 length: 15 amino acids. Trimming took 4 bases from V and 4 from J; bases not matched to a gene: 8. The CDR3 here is CASSDSTGGGTEAFF. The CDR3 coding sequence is TGTGCCAGCAGCGATTCTACAGGGGGCGGCACTGAAGCTTTCTTT.

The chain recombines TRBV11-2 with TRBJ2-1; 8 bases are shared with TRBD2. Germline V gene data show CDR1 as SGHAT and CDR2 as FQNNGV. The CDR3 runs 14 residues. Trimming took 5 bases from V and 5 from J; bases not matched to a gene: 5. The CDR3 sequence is CASSPGGANNEQFF. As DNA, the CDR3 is TGTGCCAGCAGCCCCGGGGGGGCCAACAATGAGCAGTTCTTC.

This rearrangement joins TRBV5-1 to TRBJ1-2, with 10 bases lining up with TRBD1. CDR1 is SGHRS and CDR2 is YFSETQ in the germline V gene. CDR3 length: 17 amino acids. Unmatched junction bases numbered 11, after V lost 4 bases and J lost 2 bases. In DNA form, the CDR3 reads TGCGCCAGCAGCCACCGGGACAGGGGATTATCGAACTATGGCTACACCTTC. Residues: CASSHRDRGLSNYGYTF.

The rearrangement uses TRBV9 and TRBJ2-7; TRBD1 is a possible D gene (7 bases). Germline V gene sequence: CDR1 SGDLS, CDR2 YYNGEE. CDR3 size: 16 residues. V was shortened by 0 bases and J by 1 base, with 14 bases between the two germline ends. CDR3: CASSVGVGGQSYEQYF. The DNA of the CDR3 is TGTGCCAGCAGCGTAGGCGTCGGGGGACAGTCCTACGAGCAGTACTTC.

The CDR3 bases are TGTGCCAGCAGCTTTAGCGGGGGAGCCTACGAGCAGTACTTC. The encoded protein is CASSFSGGAYEQYF. J is TRBJ2-5 and V is TRBV7-9, with TRBD2 identical over 9 bases. The J call may not be correct, given that the DNA end is closer to TRBJ2-7. Germline values: CDR1 SEHNR, CDR2 FQNEAQ (reference sequence). The length of the CDR3 is 14 residues.

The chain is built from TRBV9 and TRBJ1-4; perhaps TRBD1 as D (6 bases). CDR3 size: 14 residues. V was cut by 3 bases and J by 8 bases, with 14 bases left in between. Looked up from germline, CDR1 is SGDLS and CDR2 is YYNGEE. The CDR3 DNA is TGTGCCAGCAGCGCCGCAGGGGTTCGGGAAAAACTGTTTTTT. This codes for CASSAAGVREKLFF.

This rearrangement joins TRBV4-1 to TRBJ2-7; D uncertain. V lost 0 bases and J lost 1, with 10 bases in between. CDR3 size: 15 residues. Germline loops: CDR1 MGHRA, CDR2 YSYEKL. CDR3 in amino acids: CASSQDLARSYEQYF. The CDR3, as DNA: TGCGCCAGCAGCCAAGATCTGGCTCGTTCCTACGAGCAGTACTTC.

CDR3 loop: CASSLRTRVLLSGNTIYF. DNA for the CDR3: TGTGCCAGTAGTCTCCGGACCAGGGTCCTCCTTTCTGGAAACACCATATATTTT. J is TRBJ1-3 and V is TRBV19; TRBD1 might be the D (5 bases). Trimming pared 5 bases from V and 1 base from J, leaving 21 bases between. CDR1 LNHDA and CDR2 SQIVND come from the germline V gene (reference sequence). CDR3 length: 18 residues.

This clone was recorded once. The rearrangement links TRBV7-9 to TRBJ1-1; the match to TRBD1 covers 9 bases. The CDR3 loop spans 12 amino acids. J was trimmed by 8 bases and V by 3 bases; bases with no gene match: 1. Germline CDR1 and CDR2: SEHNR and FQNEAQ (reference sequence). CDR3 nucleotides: TGTGCCAGCAGCTTGGGGACAGGGGAAGCTTTCTTT. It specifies CASSLGTGEAFF.

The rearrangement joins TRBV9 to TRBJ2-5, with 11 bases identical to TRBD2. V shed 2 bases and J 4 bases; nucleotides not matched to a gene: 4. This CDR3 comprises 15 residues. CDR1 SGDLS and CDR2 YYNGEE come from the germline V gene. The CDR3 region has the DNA TGTGCCAGCAGCGTTAGCGGGGGGGCCGGAGAGACCCAGTACTTC. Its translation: CASSVSGGAGETQYF. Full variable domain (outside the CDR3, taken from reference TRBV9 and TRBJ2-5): DSGVTQTPKHLITATGQRVTLRCSPRSGDLSVYWYQQSLDQGLQFLIQYYNGEERAKGNILERFSAQQFPDLHSELNLSSLELGDSALYFCASSVSGGAGETQYFGPGTRLLVL.

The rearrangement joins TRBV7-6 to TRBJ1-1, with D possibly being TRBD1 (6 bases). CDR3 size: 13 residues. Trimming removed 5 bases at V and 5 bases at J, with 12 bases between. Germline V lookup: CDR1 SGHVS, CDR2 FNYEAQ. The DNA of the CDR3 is TGTGCCAGCAGCCCCGGGGGGGCGACTGAAGCTTTCTTT. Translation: CASSPGGATEAFF.

The CDR3 sequence is CASSYSGVAEAFF. As DNA, the CDR3 is TGTGCCAGCAGTTACTCAGGGGTGGCTGAAGCTTTCTTT. The chain carries TRBV6-5 and TRBJ1-1, with D perhaps TRBD1 (5 bases). V was clipped by 0 bases and J by 6 bases, with 8 bases between them. Germline CDR1 MNHEY, CDR2 SVGAGI. CDR3 length equals 13 residues.

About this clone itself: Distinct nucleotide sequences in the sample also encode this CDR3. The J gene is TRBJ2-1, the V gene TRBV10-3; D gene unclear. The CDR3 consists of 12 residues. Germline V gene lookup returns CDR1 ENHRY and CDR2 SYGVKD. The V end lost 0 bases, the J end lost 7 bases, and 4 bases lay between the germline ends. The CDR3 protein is CAISESRNEQFF. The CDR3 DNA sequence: TGTGCCATCAGTGAGTCGCGAAATGAGCAGTTCTTC.

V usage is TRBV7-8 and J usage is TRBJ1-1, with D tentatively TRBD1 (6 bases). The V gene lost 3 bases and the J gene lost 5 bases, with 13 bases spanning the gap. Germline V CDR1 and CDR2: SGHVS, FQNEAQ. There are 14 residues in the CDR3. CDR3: CASSLDSRGTEAFF. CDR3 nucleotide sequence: TGTGCCAGCAGCTTGGACAGTAGGGGAACTGAAGCTTTCTTT.

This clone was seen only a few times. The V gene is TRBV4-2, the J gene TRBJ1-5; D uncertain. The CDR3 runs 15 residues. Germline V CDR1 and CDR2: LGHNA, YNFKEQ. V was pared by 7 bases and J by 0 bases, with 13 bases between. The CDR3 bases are TGTGCCAGCAAAGCTCGGAGGAATAGCAATCAGCCCCAGCATTTT. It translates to CASKARRNSNQPQHF.

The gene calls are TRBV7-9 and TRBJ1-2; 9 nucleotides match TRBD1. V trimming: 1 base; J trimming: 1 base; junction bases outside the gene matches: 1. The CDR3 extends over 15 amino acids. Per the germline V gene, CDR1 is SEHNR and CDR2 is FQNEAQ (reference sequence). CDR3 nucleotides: TGTGCCAGCAGCTTAGGGGACAGGGATAACTATGGCTACACCTTC. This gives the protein CASSLGDRDNYGYTF.

CDR3 nucleotides: TGTGCCAGTAAAGGACAGCTCAATGAGCAGTTCTTC. This gives the protein CASKGQLNEQFF. The chain recombines TRBV19 with TRBJ2-1, with a tentative D call TRBD1 (6 bases). Deletions cut 7 bases from V and 6 bases from J, with 10 bases between. CDR1 and CDR2 from the germline V gene are LNHDA and SQIVND (reference sequence). The CDR3 is 12 amino acids.

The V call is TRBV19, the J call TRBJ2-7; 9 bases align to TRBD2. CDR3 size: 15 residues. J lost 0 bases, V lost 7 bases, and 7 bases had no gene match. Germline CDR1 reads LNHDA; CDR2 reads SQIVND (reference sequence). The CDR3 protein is CASTPAGGYSYEQYF. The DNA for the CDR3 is TGTGCCAGTACTCCAGCGGGGGGATACTCCTACGAGCAGTACTTC.

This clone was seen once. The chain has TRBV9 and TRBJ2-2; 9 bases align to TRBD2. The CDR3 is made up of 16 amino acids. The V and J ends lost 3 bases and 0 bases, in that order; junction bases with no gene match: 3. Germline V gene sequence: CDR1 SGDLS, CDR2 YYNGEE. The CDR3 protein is CASSARTSANTGELFF. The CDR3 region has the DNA TGTGCCAGCAGCGCAAGGACTAGCGCGAACACCGGGGAGCTGTTTTTT.

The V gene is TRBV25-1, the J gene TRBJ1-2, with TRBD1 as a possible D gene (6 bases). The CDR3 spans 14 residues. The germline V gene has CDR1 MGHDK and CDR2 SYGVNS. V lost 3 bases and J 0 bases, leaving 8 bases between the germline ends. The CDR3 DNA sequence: TGTGCCAGCAGTGATACAGGGACTAACTATGGCTACACCTTC. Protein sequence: CASSDTGTNYGYTF.

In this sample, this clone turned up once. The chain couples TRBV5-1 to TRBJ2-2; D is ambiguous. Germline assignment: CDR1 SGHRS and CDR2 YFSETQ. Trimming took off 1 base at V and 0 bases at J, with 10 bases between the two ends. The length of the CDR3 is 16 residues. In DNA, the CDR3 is TGCGCCAGCAGCTTGATGAGAACTTCGAACACCGGGGAGCTGTTTTTT. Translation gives CASSLMRTSNTGELFF. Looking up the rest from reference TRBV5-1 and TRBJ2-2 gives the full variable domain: KAGVTQTPRYLIKTRGQQVTLSCSPISGHRSVSWYQQTPGQGLQFLFEYFSETQRNKGNFPGRFSGRQFSNSRSEMNVSTLELGDSALYLCASSLMRTSNTGELFFGEGSRLTVL.

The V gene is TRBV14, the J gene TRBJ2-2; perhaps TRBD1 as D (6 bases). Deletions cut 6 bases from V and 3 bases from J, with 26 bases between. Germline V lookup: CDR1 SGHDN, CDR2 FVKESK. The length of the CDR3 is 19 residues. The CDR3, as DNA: TGTGCCAGCAGGCATCATTCCGGGACATACTATGCTTACACCGGGGAGCTGTTTTTT. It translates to CASRHHSGTYYAYTGELFF.

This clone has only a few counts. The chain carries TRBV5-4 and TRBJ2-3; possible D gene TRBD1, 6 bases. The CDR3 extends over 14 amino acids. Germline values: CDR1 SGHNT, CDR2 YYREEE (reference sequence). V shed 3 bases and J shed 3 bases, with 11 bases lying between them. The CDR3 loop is CASSSRDKTDTQYF. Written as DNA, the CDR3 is TGTGCCAGCAGCTCCCGGGACAAGACAGATACGCAGTATTTT.

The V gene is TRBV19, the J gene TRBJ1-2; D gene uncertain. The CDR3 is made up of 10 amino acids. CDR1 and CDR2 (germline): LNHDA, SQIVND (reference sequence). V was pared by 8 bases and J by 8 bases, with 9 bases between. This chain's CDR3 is CASQYNGYTF. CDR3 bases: TGTGCCAGTCAATACAACGGCTACACCTTC.